A selection of T cell receptor beta chains follows, all from one sample in a study of response to subunit inactivated influenza vaccine. TCRdb analysed the RT-PCR reads with MiXCR anew, one entry per CDR3 protein. The table has about 830,000 distinct CDR3 sequences, approximately 17% seen once. The sequencing used PBMCs from blood, collected 5 days after vaccination. All receptors come from a man aged 50-59 years who received an inactivated influenza vaccine. CDR3s include the opening cysteine and the closing phenylalanine or tryptophan. Each record gives: CDR3 protein, CDR3 DNA, CDR3 length, J gene, V gene, clone size, D gene. A D gene is named only where the DNA matches it firmly. Some rows mark clone size as missing; the rest say once, few, many or name a class of expanded clone.

cdr3_aa: CASSLGLWGAGDTQYF
cdr3_nt: TGTGCCAGCAGCTTGGGACTATGGGGGGCCGGGGATACGCAGTATTTT
cdr3_length: 16
j_call: TRBJ2-3
v_call: TRBV6-2/TRBV6-3
clone_size: few
d_call: NA

cdr3_aa: CASSLVGAGTTSTGELFF
cdr3_nt: TGTGCCAGCAGCTTAGTAGGAGCCGGGACAACGTCAACCGGGGAGCTGTTTTTT
cdr3_length: 18
j_call: TRBJ2-2
v_call: TRBV11-2
clone_size: few
d_call: NA

cdr3_aa: CSATSGGAEGHNEQFF
cdr3_nt: TGCAGTGCTACTAGCGGGGGGGCTGAGGGCCACAATGAGCAGTTCTTC
cdr3_length: 16
j_call: TRBJ2-1
v_call: TRBV20-1
clone_size: NA
d_call: TRBD2

cdr3_aa: CASSRPGTGSSDTQYF
cdr3_nt: TGTGCCAGCTCACGACCCGGGACAGGATCGTCAGATACGCAGTATTTT
cdr3_length: 16
j_call: TRBJ2-3
v_call: TRBV18
clone_size: few
d_call: TRBD1

cdr3_aa: CASNTREQPQHF
cdr3_nt: TGTGCCAGCAACACCAGGGAACAGCCCCAGCATTTT
cdr3_length: 12
j_call: TRBJ1-5
v_call: TRBV12-3/TRBV12-4
clone_size: few
d_call: NA

cdr3_aa: CASSTSNGHGYNEQFF
cdr3_nt: TGTGCCAGCAGTACCTCGAACGGACACGGATACAATGAGCAGTTCTTC
cdr3_length: 16
j_call: TRBJ2-1
v_call: TRBV12-3/TRBV12-4
clone_size: NA
d_call: NA

cdr3_aa: CASSQAAGNEQYF
cdr3_nt: TGCGCCAGCAGCCAAGCGGCAGGGAACGAGCAGTACTTC
cdr3_length: 13
j_call: TRBJ2-7
v_call: TRBV4-3
clone_size: NA
d_call: NA

cdr3_aa: CASSYRDFGADTQYF
cdr3_nt: TGTGCCAGCAGCTACCGGGACTTCGGTGCAGATACGCAGTATTTT
cdr3_length: 15
j_call: TRBJ2-3
v_call: TRBV11-2
clone_size: NA
d_call: NA

cdr3_aa: CSATGRDTDTQYF
cdr3_nt: TGCAGTGCTACCGGCAGGGACACAGATACGCAGTATTTT
cdr3_length: 13
j_call: TRBJ2-3
v_call: TRBV20-1
clone_size: few
d_call: NA

cdr3_aa: CASSQEMFSGQYF
cdr3_nt: TGTGCCAGCAGCCAAGAAATGTTCTCAGGGCAGTACTTC
cdr3_length: 13
j_call: TRBJ2-7
v_call: TRBV14
clone_size: few
d_call: NA

cdr3_aa: CSATGGWQETQYF
cdr3_nt: TGCAGTGCTACAGGGGGCTGGCAAGAGACCCAGTACTTC
cdr3_length: 13
j_call: TRBJ2-5
v_call: TRBV20-1
clone_size: NA
d_call: TRBD1

cdr3_aa: CASSAGGVYQETQYF
cdr3_nt: TGTGCCAGCAGCGCGGGGGGGGTGTACCAAGAGACCCAGTACTTC
cdr3_length: 15
j_call: TRBJ2-5
v_call: TRBV9
clone_size: NA
d_call: TRBD2

cdr3_aa: CASSLVVLAGPNEQFF
cdr3_nt: TGTGCCAGCAGCTTGGTGGTACTAGCGGGGCCGAATGAGCAGTTCTTC
cdr3_length: 16
j_call: TRBJ2-1
v_call: TRBV5-6
clone_size: many
d_call: TRBD2

cdr3_aa: CASSLGNFPYNEQFF
cdr3_nt: TGTGCCAGCAGCTTAGGCAACTTTCCTTACAATGAGCAGTTCTTC
cdr3_length: 15
j_call: TRBJ2-1
v_call: TRBV11-2
clone_size: many
d_call: NA

cdr3_aa: CASSLGPGIETQYF
cdr3_nt: TGTGCCAGCAGCTTAGGTCCAGGTATAGAGACCCAGTACTTC
cdr3_length: 14
j_call: TRBJ2-5
v_call: TRBV7-2
clone_size: few
d_call: NA

cdr3_aa: CASSLDWEGSTEAFF
cdr3_nt: TGTGCCAGCAGCTTAGACTGGGAGGGGAGCACTGAAGCTTTCTTT
cdr3_length: 15
j_call: TRBJ1-1
v_call: TRBV7-2
clone_size: few
d_call: NA

cdr3_aa: CAITGFLYNEQFF
cdr3_nt: TGTGCCATCACTGGATTTCTTTACAATGAGCAGTTCTTC
cdr3_length: 13
j_call: TRBJ2-1
v_call: TRBV10-3
clone_size: few
d_call: NA

cdr3_aa: CASSLRELVYGYTF
cdr3_nt: TGTGCCAGCAGCCTCCGGGAGCTCGTCTATGGCTACACCTTC
cdr3_length: 14
j_call: TRBJ1-2
v_call: TRBV7-2
clone_size: few
d_call: NA

cdr3_aa: CASSTSNRGFTDTQYF
cdr3_nt: TGCGCCAGCAGCACCTCGAACAGGGGTTTCACAGATACGCAGTATTTT
cdr3_length: 16
j_call: TRBJ2-3
v_call: TRBV4-1
clone_size: few
d_call: TRBD1

cdr3_aa: CATSGPSGGPPDTQYF
cdr3_nt: TGTGCCACCAGTGGTCCGAGCGGGGGGCCGCCAGATACGCAGTATTTT
cdr3_length: 16
j_call: TRBJ2-3
v_call: TRBV24-1
clone_size: few
d_call: TRBD2

cdr3_aa: CSARDTPSAYEQYF
cdr3_nt: TGCAGTGCTAGAGATACTCCTAGTGCGTACGAGCAGTACTTC
cdr3_length: 14
j_call: TRBJ2-7
v_call: TRBV20-1
clone_size: few
d_call: NA

cdr3_aa: CSAITPTDTQYF
cdr3_nt: TGCAGTGCTATAACTCCCACAGATACGCAGTATTTT
cdr3_length: 12
j_call: TRBJ2-3
v_call: TRBV20-1
clone_size: many
d_call: NA

cdr3_aa: CASRPDRGEPIDNEQFF
cdr3_nt: TGTGCCAGCAGACCGGACAGGGGGGAACCTATTGACAATGAGCAGTTCTTC
cdr3_length: 17
j_call: TRBJ2-1
v_call: TRBV28
clone_size: many
d_call: TRBD1

cdr3_aa: CSASLIGLAGARTYEQYF
cdr3_nt: TGCAGTGCTAGTCTTATCGGACTAGCGGGAGCCCGGACCTACGAGCAGTACTTC
cdr3_length: 18
j_call: TRBJ2-7
v_call: TRBV20-1
clone_size: few
d_call: TRBD2

cdr3_aa: CASSLFINQPQHF
cdr3_nt: TGTGCCAGCAGCTTATTCATCAATCAGCCCCAGCATTTT
cdr3_length: 13
j_call: TRBJ1-5
v_call: TRBV11-2
clone_size: few
d_call: NA

cdr3_aa: CASSSTGVISYEQYF
cdr3_nt: TGCGCCAGCAGCTCTACAGGGGTCATTTCCTACGAGCAGTACTTC
cdr3_length: 15
j_call: TRBJ2-7
v_call: TRBV5-1
clone_size: NA
d_call: TRBD1

cdr3_aa: CASSHDADSWNEKLFF
cdr3_nt: TGCGCCAGCAGCCACGACGCGGACAGCTGGAATGAAAAACTGTTTTTT
cdr3_length: 16
j_call: TRBJ1-4
v_call: TRBV4-3
clone_size: many
d_call: NA

cdr3_aa: CASRDSRIPNTGELFF
cdr3_nt: TGTGCCAGCCGGGACAGCCGAATCCCGAACACCGGGGAGCTGTTTTTT
cdr3_length: 16
j_call: TRBJ2-2
v_call: TRBV28
clone_size: many
d_call: TRBD1